This record covers a single T cell receptor beta chain. The antigen is not known. V shed 5 bases and J 7 bases; nucleotides not matched to a gene: 8. Looked up from germline, CDR1 is MDHEN and CDR2 is SYDVKM. This CDR3 spans 15 amino acids. Sequencing used immunoSEQ multiplex PCR; TCRdb keeps in-frame clones, though not all of them. This repertoire shows about 66,000 clones, around 81% found once; its top ten account for about 4.2%. The entry originates in a study of radiotherapy plus CTLA-4 blockade in lung cancer. Study details: There were objective responses in around 18% of patients, and 30% to 35% had disease control. Study results and limitations: Reports state that early shifts in blood T cell clones, with interferon-beta, best predicted response. Some TCR clones had been derived from tumors. These clones expanded in peripheral blood after radiotherapy plus ipilimumab.

Those with chemo-refractory metastatic non-small-cell lung cancer were treated with focal radiation combined with CTLA-4 blockade using ipilimumab. The sequence was obtained from a human donor with non-small cell lung cancer who had a partial response to radiotherapy plus ipilimumab. The sample in question was peripheral blood, obtained from a patient treated with radiotherapy plus ipilimumab. This chain joins TRBV28 and TRBJ1-6; TRBD1 agrees at 7 bases. In nucleotides, the CDR3 is TGTGCCAGCAGTCCCCGGGACAGAGCAAATTCACCCCTCCACTTT. Protein sequence: CASSPRDRANSPLHF. Based on the CDR3 plus reference TRBV28 and TRBJ1-6, the full variable domain is DVKVTQSSRYLVKRTGEKVFLECVQDMDHENMFWYRQDPGLGLRLIYFSYDVKMKEKGDIPEGYSVSREKKERFSLILESASTNQTSMYLCASSPRDRANSPLHFGNGTRLTVT.